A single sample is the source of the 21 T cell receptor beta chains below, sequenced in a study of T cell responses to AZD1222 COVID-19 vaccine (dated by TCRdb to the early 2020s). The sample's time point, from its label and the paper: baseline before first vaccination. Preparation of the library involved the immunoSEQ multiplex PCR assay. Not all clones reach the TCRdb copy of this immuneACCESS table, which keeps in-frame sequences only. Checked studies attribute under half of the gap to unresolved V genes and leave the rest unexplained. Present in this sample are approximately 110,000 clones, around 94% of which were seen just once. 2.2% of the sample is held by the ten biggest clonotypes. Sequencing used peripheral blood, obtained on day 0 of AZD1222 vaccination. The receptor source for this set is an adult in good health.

The CDR3 DNA is TGTGCCAGCAGGAGGGTGCGGGGGGCCTACGAGCAGTACTTC. This translates into CASRRVRGAYEQYF. The chain employs TRBV6-5 and TRBJ2-7, with 8 bases that match TRBD2. The CDR3 contains 14 residues. V gave up 6 bases and J gave up 2 bases; unmatched junction bases: 6. Germline CDR1 MNHEY, CDR2 SVGAGI.

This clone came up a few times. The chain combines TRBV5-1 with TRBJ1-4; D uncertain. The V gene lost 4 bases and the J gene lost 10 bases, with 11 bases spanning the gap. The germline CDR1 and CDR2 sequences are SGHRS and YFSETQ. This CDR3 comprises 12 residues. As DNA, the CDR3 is TGCGCCAGCAGCCAACCCGGGCCAAAACTGTTTTTT. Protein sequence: CASSQPGPKLFF.

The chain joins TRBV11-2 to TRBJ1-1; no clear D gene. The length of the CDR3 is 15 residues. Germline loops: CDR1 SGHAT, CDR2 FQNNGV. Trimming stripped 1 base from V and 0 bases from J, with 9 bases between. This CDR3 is CASSLGGSMNTEAFF. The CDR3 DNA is TGTGCCAGCAGCTTAGGTGGGAGTATGAACACTGAAGCTTTCTTT.

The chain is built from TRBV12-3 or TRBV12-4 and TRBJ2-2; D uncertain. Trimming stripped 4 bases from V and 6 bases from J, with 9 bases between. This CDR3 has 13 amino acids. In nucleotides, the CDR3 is TGTGCCAGCAGTTCAATTATCTCCGGGGAGCTGTTTTTT. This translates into CASSSIISGELFF.

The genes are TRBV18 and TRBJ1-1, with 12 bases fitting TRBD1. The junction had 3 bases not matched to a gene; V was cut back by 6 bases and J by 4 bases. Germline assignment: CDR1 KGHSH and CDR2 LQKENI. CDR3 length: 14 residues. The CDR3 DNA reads TGTGCCAGCTCGGGGGGACAGGGGGCCACTGAAGCTTTCTTT. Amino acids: CASSGGQGATEAFF. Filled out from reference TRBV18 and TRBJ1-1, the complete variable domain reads NAGVMQNPRHLVRRRGQEARLRCSPMKGHSHVYWYRQLPEEGLKFMVYLQKENIIDESGMPKERFSAEFPKEGPSILRIQQVVRGDSAAYFCASSGGQGATEAFFGQGTRLTVV.

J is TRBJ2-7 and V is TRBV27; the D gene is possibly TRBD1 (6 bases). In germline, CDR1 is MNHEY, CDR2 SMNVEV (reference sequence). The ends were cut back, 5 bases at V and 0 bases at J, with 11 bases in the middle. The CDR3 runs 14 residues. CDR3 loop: CASSKTGSSYEQYF. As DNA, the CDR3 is TGTGCCAGCAGTAAAACAGGGAGCTCCTACGAGCAGTACTTC.

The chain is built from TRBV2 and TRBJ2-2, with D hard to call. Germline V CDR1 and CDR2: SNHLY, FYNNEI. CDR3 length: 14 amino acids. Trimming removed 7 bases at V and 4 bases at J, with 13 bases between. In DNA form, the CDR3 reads TGTGCCAGCACCCCCCAATGGGTCACCGGGGAGCTGTTTTTT. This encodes CASTPQWVTGELFF.

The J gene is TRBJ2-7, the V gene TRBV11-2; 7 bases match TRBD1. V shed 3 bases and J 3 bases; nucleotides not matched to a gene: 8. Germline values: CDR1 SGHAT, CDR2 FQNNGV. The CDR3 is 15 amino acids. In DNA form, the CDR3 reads TGTGCCAGCAGCTTGAAGAGGGGGCAGGGCTACGAGCAGTACTTC. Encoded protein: CASSLKRGQGYEQYF.

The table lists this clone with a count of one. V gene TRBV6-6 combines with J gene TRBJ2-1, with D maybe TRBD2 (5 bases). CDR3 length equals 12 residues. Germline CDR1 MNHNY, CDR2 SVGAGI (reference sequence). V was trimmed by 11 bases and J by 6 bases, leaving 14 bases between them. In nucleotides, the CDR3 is TGTGCCGGAAGGACTGCCCCCAATGAGCAGTTCTTC. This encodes CAGRTAPNEQFF.

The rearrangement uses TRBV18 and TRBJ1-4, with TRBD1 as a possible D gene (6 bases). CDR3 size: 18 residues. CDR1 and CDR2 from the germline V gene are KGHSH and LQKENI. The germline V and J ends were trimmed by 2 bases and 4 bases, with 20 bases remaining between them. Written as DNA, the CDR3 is TGTGCCAGCTCACCATACCACAAGGGGGGCGACTTTAATGAAAAACTGTTTTTT. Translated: CASSPYHKGGDFNEKLFF.

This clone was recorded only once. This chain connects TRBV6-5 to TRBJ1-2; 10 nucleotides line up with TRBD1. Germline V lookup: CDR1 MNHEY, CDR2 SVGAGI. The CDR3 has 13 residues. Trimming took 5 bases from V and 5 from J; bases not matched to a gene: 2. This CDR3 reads CASSTGQGYGYTF. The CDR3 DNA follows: TGTGCCAGCAGTACGGGACAGGGGTATGGCTACACCTTC.

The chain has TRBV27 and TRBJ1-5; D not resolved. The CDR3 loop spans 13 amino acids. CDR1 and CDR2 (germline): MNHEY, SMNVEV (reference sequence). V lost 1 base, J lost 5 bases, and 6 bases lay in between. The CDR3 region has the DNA TGTGCCAGCAGTTTATGGGTAGATCAGCCCCAGCATTTT. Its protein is CASSLWVDQPQHF.

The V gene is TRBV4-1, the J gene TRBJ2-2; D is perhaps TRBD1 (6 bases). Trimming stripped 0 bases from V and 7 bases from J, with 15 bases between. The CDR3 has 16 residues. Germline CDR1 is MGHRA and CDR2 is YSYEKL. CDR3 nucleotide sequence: TGCGCCAGCAGCCAAGATCGGACAGCCGTAGTCGGGGAGCTGTTTTTT. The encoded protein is CASSQDRTAVVGELFF.

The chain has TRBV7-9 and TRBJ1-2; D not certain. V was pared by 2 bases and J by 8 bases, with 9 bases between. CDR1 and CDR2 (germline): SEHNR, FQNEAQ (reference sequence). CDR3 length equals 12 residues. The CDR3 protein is CASSLLGTGYTF. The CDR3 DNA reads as TGTGCCAGCAGCTTACTGGGAACCGGCTACACCTTC. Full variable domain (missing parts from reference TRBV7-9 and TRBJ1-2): DTGVSQNPRHKITKRGQNVTFRCDPISEHNRLYWYRQTLGQGPEFLTYFQNEAQLEKSRLLSDRFSAERPKGSFSTLEIQRTEQGDSAMYLCASSLLGTGYTFGSGTRLTVV.

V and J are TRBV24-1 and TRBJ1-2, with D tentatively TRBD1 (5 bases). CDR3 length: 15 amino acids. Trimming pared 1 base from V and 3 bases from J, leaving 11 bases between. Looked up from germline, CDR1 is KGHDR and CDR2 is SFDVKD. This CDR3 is CATSDFGPGHYGYTF. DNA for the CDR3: TGTGCCACCAGTGATTTTGGTCCAGGGCACTATGGCTACACCTTC.

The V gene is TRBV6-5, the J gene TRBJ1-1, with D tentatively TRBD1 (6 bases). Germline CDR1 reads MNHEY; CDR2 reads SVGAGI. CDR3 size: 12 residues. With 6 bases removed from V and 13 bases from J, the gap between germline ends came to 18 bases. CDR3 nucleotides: TGTGCCAGCAGATCGGACAGCCGCATAGGTTTCTTT. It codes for CASRSDSRIGFF.

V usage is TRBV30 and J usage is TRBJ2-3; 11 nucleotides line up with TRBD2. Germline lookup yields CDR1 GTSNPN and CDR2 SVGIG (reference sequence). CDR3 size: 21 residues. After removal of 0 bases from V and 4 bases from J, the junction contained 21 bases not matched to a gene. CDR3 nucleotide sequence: TGTGCCTGGAGTGTACCGACTGTAGCGGGGGGGCCGGTCCACTTAGCAGATACGCAGTATTTT. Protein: CAWSVPTVAGGPVHLADTQYF.

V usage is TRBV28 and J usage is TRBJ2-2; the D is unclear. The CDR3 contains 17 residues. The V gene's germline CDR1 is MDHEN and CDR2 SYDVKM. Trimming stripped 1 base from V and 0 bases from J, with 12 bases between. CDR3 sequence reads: CASSLFEVGTNTGELFF. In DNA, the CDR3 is TGTGCCAGCAGTTTATTCGAAGTAGGAACGAACACCGGGGAGCTGTTTTTT.

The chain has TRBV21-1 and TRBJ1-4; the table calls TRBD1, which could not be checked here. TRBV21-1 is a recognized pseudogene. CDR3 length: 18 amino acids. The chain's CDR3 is CASTIDRTGRATNEKLFF. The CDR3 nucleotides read TGTGCCAGCACCATCGACCGGACAGGGAGGGCTACTAATGAAAAACTGTTTTTT.

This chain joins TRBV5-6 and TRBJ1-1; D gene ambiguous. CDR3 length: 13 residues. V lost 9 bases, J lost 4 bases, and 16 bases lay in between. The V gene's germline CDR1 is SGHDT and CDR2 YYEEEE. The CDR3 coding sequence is TGTGCCACGGCCTGGGGAGGTGCCACTGAAGCTTTCTTT. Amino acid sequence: CATAWGGATEAFF.

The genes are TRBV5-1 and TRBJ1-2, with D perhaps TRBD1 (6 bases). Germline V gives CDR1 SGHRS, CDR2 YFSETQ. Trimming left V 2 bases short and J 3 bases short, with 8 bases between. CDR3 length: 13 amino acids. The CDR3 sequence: CASSLAGDYGYTF. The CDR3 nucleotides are TGCGCCAGCAGCTTAGCAGGGGACTATGGCTACACCTTC. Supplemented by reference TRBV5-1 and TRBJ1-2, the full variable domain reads KAGVTQTPRYLIKTRGQQVTLSCSPISGHRSVSWYQQTPGQGLQFLFEYFSETQRNKGNFPGRFSGRQFSNSRSEMNVSTLELGDSALYLCASSLAGDYGYTFGSGTRLTVV.